This TCR beta chain was captured in a study of blood T cells in healthy people across ages. Background on the study: Per every two T cells, about one barcoded beta molecule was captured by template switching. Points from the study as a whole: TCR beta diversity per million T cells fell roughly linearly with age.

Isolating PBMCs gave at least 6 million of these cells per sample. CDR1 is SGHRS and CDR2 is YFSETQ in the germline V gene. With V trimmed by 1 base and J by 5 bases, 6 bases remained unmatched. The CDR3 contains 15 residues. A second PCR, run for about 7 to 11 cycles, used a sample-barcoded 5' primer plus a J-beta primer mix. Researchers report that each sample yielded at least 2.5 million CDR3-containing paired-end reads. MiXCR, run by TCRdb on the 5' RACE reads, gives a single entry per CDR3 protein. Altogether 600,000 to 1,000,000 distinct CDR3 sequences are present, roughly 25% being singletons, with the ten largest covering 3% to 4.5%. As regards this clonotype: Its antigen remains unknown.

This sample was shared with a second study, whose subject was T cells of mothers and their children.

V gene TRBV5-1 combines with J gene TRBJ2-5; TRBD1 aligns across 9 bases. This receptor was identified in a boy between 10 and 17 years old in good health. Sequencing was done on a sample of blood. Here the CDR3 reads CASSLPGTGSETQYF. CDR3 DNA: TGCGCCAGCAGCTTGCCTGGGACAGGGAGCGAGACCCAGTACTTC.